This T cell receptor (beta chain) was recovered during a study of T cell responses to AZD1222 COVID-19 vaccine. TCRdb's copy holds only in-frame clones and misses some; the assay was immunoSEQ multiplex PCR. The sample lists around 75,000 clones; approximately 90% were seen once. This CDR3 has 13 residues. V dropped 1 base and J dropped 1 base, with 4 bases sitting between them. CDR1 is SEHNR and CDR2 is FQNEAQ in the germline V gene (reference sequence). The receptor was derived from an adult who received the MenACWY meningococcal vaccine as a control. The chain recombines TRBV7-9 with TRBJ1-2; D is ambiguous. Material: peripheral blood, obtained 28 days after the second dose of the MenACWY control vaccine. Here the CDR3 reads CASSLGVNYGYTF. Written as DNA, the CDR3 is TGTGCCAGCAGCTTAGGAGTTAACTATGGCTACACCTTC.